The 31 T cell receptor beta chains given below trace back to one sample, sequenced in a study of blood T cell repertoires in COVID-19. Assay: immunoSEQ multiplex PCR; the TCRdb copy retains only in-frame clones and omits some. The data show fewer than 110,000 clones, with 84% seen just once and around 13% held by the top ten. The specimen sequenced was peripheral blood. These receptors originate from a human donor in a cohort sampled during active or convalescent COVID-19.

This chain links TRBV6-5 with TRBJ1-4, with D possibly matching TRBD1 (6 bases). The length of the CDR3 is 15 residues. Trimming stripped 0 bases from V and 7 bases from J, with 12 bases between. Germline V gene data show CDR1 as MNHEY and CDR2 as SVGAGI. The CDR3 nucleotides are TGTGCCAGCAGTTACTCGGTCAGGGGTTCTGAAAAACTGTTTTTT. Translated: CASSYSVRGSEKLFF.

The chain has TRBV2 and TRBJ2-1, with 7 bases aligning to TRBD2. V trimming: 5 bases; J trimming: 7 bases; junction bases outside the gene matches: 8. Germline CDR1 reads SNHLY; CDR2 reads FYNNEI. The CDR3 loop spans 14 amino acids. In nucleotides, the CDR3 is TGTGCCAGCAGTTCGGGACTACTTAGGAATGAGCAGTTCTTC. Translating gives CASSSGLLRNEQFF.

The chain is built from TRBV3-1 (or the pseudogene TRBV3-2) and TRBJ2-3; TRBD2 agrees at 9 bases. CDR3 length: 16 residues. From germline, CDR1 is LGHDT and CDR2 YNNKEL (reference sequence). The V segment lost 4 bases and the J segment 2 bases; nucleotides outside the gene matches: 7. In DNA form, the CDR3 reads TGTGCCAGCAGCCCAATTGGGACTAGCAACACAGATACGCAGTATTTT. This translates into CASSPIGTSNTDTQYF.

The gene calls are TRBV12-5 and TRBJ1-4; 7 bases are a match to TRBD1. The CDR3 has 17 amino acids. The trim removed 6 bases at V and 7 bases at J, leaving 17 bases unmatched. Per germline, CDR1 LGHNT and CDR2 FRNRAP. The CDR3 is CASGPTGTEKIGEKLFF. The CDR3 DNA reads as TGTGCTAGTGGCCCTACCGGGACAGAAAAGATTGGTGAAAAACTGTTTTTT.

This rearrangement joins TRBV19 to TRBJ1-5; TRBD1 might be the D (5 bases). The length of the CDR3 is 16 residues. With 7 bases removed from V and 3 bases from J, the gap between germline ends came to 19 bases. Germline lookup yields CDR1 LNHDA and CDR2 SQIVND (reference sequence). CDR3 protein: CASIWGGSATNQPQHF. CDR3 nucleotide sequence: TGTGCCAGTATTTGGGGGGGAAGCGCTACCAATCAGCCCCAGCATTTT.

The chain employs TRBV11-2 and TRBJ2-3; TRBD2 aligns across 10 bases. This CDR3 region has 19 residues. Trimming at V came to 2 bases and at J to 1 base, leaving 12 bases not matched to a gene. Germline CDR1 and CDR2: SGHAT and FQNNGV. DNA of the CDR3: TGTGCCAGCAGCTTAAGTTTGGGGGCCGGGACTAGCGGCACAGATACGCAGTATTTT. Residues: CASSLSLGAGTSGTDTQYF.

This chain connects TRBV4-2 to TRBJ1-1, with D unclear. This CDR3 spans 14 amino acids. Trimming shortened V by 0 bases and J by 3 bases, and 8 bases separated the two germline ends. The germline gives CDR1 LGHNA, CDR2 YNFKEQ. The CDR3 protein is CASSQDSPYTEAFF. CDR3 DNA sequence: TGTGCCAGCAGCCAAGATTCCCCATACACTGAAGCTTTCTTT.

The genes are TRBV6-2 or TRBV6-3 and TRBJ1-2; 9 bases are shared with TRBD1. V lost 6 bases to trimming and J lost 4 bases; unmatched junction nucleotides: 3. The germline gives CDR1 MNHEY, CDR2 SVGEGT. This CDR3 region has 13 residues. CDR3 DNA sequence: TGTGCCAGCAGCAACAGGGGGCTCTATGGCTACACCTTC. Translating it yields CASSNRGLYGYTF.

This chain links TRBV6-5 with TRBJ1-2; TRBD1 is a possible D gene (6 bases). This CDR3 has 14 residues. Germline V gene data show CDR1 as MNHEY and CDR2 as SVGAGI. The V end lost 6 bases, the J end lost 8 bases, and 19 bases lay between the germline ends. The CDR3 spells CASSKKTGSLGYTF. The CDR3 DNA sequence: TGTGCCAGCAGCAAAAAAACAGGGTCCTTGGGCTACACCTTC.

The CDR3 loop reads CASSLGLGQGKNIQYF. The CDR3 bases are TGTGCCAGCAGCTTGGGGCTCGGACAGGGGAAAAACATTCAGTACTTC. The J gene is TRBJ2-4, the V gene TRBV7-2; 9 bases are shared with TRBD1. J lost 4 bases, V lost 3 bases, and 7 bases had no gene match. Germline loops: CDR1 SGHTA, CDR2 FQGNSA. The CDR3 is 16 amino acids.

V usage is TRBV6-1 and J usage is TRBJ2-7, with D unclear. Trimming removed 0 bases at V and 2 bases at J, with 5 bases between. This CDR3 spans 13 amino acids. Germline V lookup: CDR1 MNHNS, CDR2 SASEGT. CDR3 protein: CASSEAFTYEQYF. As DNA, the CDR3 is TGTGCCAGCAGTGAAGCGTTCACCTACGAGCAGTACTTC.

The chain links TRBV5-1 to TRBJ2-3; possible D gene TRBD1, 8 bases. The CDR3 is made up of 16 amino acids. Germline V gives CDR1 SGHRS, CDR2 YFSETQ. Trimming stripped 0 bases from V and 3 bases from J, with 14 bases between. DNA of the CDR3: TGCGCCAGCAGCTTGGCCGGGAGGACAGGGACAGATACGCAGTATTTT. This codes for CASSLAGRTGTDTQYF.

This clone was seen a handful of times. The V and J genes are TRBV28 and TRBJ1-1; 8 nucleotides align to TRBD1. Trimming at V came to 5 bases and at J to 10 bases, leaving 3 bases not matched to a gene. Germline V CDR1 and CDR2: MDHEN, SYDVKM. The CDR3 length is 11 residues. The CDR3 loop is CASSTDRGAFF. For the CDR3, the DNA is TGTGCCAGCAGTACCGACAGGGGAGCTTTCTTT.

The chain has TRBV24-1 and TRBJ1-2; no firm D call. Germline CDR1 is KGHDR and CDR2 is SFDVKD. The CDR3 loop spans 13 amino acids. V was pared by 1 base and J by 4 bases, with 6 bases between. CDR3: CATSDFTGYGYTF. DNA for the CDR3: TGTGCCACCAGTGATTTTACCGGCTATGGCTACACCTTC.

The chain carries TRBV5-1 and TRBJ2-3; TRBD1 aligns across 8 bases. Germline loops: CDR1 SGHRS, CDR2 YFSETQ. J lost 6 bases, V lost 5 bases, and 5 bases had no gene match. The CDR3 length is 13 residues. CDR3 nucleotide sequence: TGCGCCAGCAGTGGACAGGGCGTCGATACGCAGTATTTT. It specifies CASSGQGVDTQYF. The full variable domain, its missing parts supplied by reference TRBV5-1 and TRBJ2-3, is KAGVTQTPRYLIKTRGQQVTLSCSPISGHRSVSWYQQTPGQGLQFLFEYFSETQRNKGNFPGRFSGRQFSNSRSEMNVSTLELGDSALYLCASSGQGVDTQYFGPGTRLTVL.

The V call is TRBV7-2, the J call TRBJ2-2; 7 bases map to TRBD2. Germline CDR1 is SGHTA and CDR2 is FQGNSA. Unmatched junction bases numbered 10, after V lost 1 base and J lost 5 bases. This CDR3 region has 17 residues. The DNA for the CDR3 is TGTGCCAGCAGCTTAGGGGTACCGGGGGGTGGTACCGGGGAGCTGTTTTTT. Translation: CASSLGVPGGGTGELFF.

The chain has TRBV4-2 and TRBJ2-7, with 13 nucleotides matching TRBD2. The V segment lost 0 bases and the J segment 10 bases; nucleotides outside the gene matches: 6. Germline V lookup: CDR1 LGHNA, CDR2 YNFKEQ. This CDR3 has 15 residues. The CDR3: CASSQELAGGRLQYF. CDR3 coding DNA: TGTGCCAGCAGCCAAGAACTAGCGGGGGGGCGGTTACAGTACTTC.

V gene TRBV30 combines with J gene TRBJ1-1; D gene ambiguous. Germline V gives CDR1 GTSNPN, CDR2 SVGIG (reference sequence). This CDR3 has 14 amino acids. The V end lost 4 bases, the J end lost 1 base, and 13 bases lay between the germline ends. CDR3 region: CAWKREQRNTEAFF. As DNA, the CDR3 is TGTGCCTGGAAGAGGGAACAGAGGAACACTGAAGCTTTCTTT.

The chain combines TRBV6-4 with TRBJ1-1, with TRBD1 as a possible D gene (5 bases). Germline V lookup: CDR1 MRHNA, CDR2 SNTAGT. The V gene lost 6 bases and the J gene lost 3 bases, with 11 bases spanning the gap. This CDR3 is built from 13 residues. CDR3: CASSPRADTEAFF. The CDR3 DNA reads TGTGCCAGCAGCCCCAGGGCGGACACTGAAGCTTTCTTT.

This chain links TRBV7-9 with TRBJ1-1; D possibly corresponds to TRBD1 (5 bases). Germline V gene lookup returns CDR1 SEHNR and CDR2 FQNEAQ (reference sequence). V was pared by 5 bases and J by 5 bases, with 18 bases between. The CDR3 sequence is 15 residues long. The CDR3 loop reads CASSPRGTLLTEAFF. The CDR3 bases are TGTGCCAGCAGCCCTCGGGGGACCCTACTGACTGAAGCTTTCTTT.

CDR3 sequence reads: CASSQASERGAPRDWTQYF. The CDR3 nucleotides read TGCGCCAGCAGCCAGGCCTCGGAGCGGGGGGCTCCCCGTGACTGGACCCAGTACTTC. The V gene is TRBV4-1, the J gene TRBJ2-5; 9 positions match TRBD2. V shed 3 bases and J 7 bases; nucleotides not matched to a gene: 21. The CDR3 length is 19 residues. Germline V gene sequence: CDR1 MGHRA, CDR2 YSYEKL.

The chain employs TRBV29-1 and TRBJ1-2; a possible D gene is TRBD1 (5 bases). V was trimmed by 6 bases and J by 8 bases, leaving 22 bases between them. This CDR3 contains 14 residues. CDR1 and CDR2 from the germline V gene are SQVTM and ANQGSEA. The CDR3 is CSVPTPQGLRGYTF. CDR3 sequence (DNA): TGCAGCGTCCCCACCCCGCAGGGACTACGGGGCTACACCTTC.

This clone was detected a few times. The chain has TRBV19 and TRBJ1-6; TRBD1 is a possible D gene (5 bases). The length of the CDR3 is 15 residues. CDR1 and CDR2 from the germline V gene are LNHDA and SQIVND (reference sequence). V was cut by 6 bases and J by 7 bases, with 16 bases left in between. The CDR3 DNA follows: TGTGCCAGTAGCCCTACGGGGGTTTACAATTCACCCCTCCACTTT. Protein sequence: CASSPTGVYNSPLHF.

This rearrangement joins TRBV28 to TRBJ1-2; D unclear. Trimming left V 3 bases short and J 4 bases short, with 15 bases between. In germline, CDR1 is MDHEN, CDR2 SYDVKM. The CDR3 length is 15 residues. Here the CDR3 reads CASSFGRMRGYGYTF. CDR3 sequence (DNA): TGTGCCAGCAGTTTCGGCCGGATGCGGGGCTATGGCTACACCTTC.

The V gene is TRBV10-3, the J gene TRBJ1-5, with D tentatively TRBD1 (5 bases). Trimming removed 6 bases at V and 4 bases at J, with 10 bases between. CDR1 is ENHRY, CDR2 SYGVKD, per germline. The CDR3 is 13 amino acids. DNA of the CDR3: TGTGCCATCAGCGTAGGGGAAAATCAGCCCCAGCATTTT. As protein: CAISVGENQPQHF.

The chain carries TRBV9 and TRBJ2-1; TRBD1 aligns across 8 bases. This CDR3 spans 14 amino acids. Germline V gene sequence: CDR1 SGDLS, CDR2 YYNGEE. The J segment lost 9 bases and the V segment lost 6 bases, leaving 11 bases of the junction unmatched. CDR3 nucleotides: TGTGCCAGCACCACCGGGACAGGATATTTTGAGCAGTTCTTC. Translation gives CASTTGTGYFEQFF.

This chain joins TRBV9 and TRBJ1-1, with D possibly matching TRBD1 (6 bases). The CDR3 loop spans 14 amino acids. The V end lost 2 bases, the J end lost 2 bases, and 10 bases lay between the germline ends. The germline V gene has CDR1 SGDLS and CDR2 YYNGEE. This chain's CDR3 is CASSVGQINTEAFF. In DNA, the CDR3 is TGTGCCAGCAGCGTGGGACAAATTAACACTGAAGCTTTCTTT.

The gene calls are TRBV2 and TRBJ1-4, with D possibly matching TRBD1 (5 bases). The V end lost 7 bases, the J end lost 5 bases, and 17 bases lay between the germline ends. The CDR3 length is 15 residues. Germline V CDR1 and CDR2: SNHLY, FYNNEI. The CDR3 reads CASTLSGGLNEKLFF. CDR3 in DNA: TGTGCCAGCACCCTATCGGGGGGATTAAATGAAAAACTGTTTTTT.

The chain links TRBV24-1 to TRBJ1-5; no firm D call. The V gene lost 5 bases and the J gene lost 3 bases, with 10 bases spanning the gap. CDR1 KGHDR and CDR2 SFDVKD come from the germline V gene. CDR3 length: 14 residues. CDR3 sequence: CATSAQESNQPQHF. Here the CDR3 DNA reads TGTGCCACCAGTGCGCAGGAATCCAATCAGCCCCAGCATTTT.

The chain links TRBV6-2 or TRBV6-3 to TRBJ2-7; D unresolved. The germline CDR1 and CDR2 sequences are MNHEY and SVGEGT. CDR3 size: 17 residues. V was trimmed by 0 bases and J by 5 bases, leaving 20 bases between them. In nucleotides, the CDR3 is TGTGCCAGCAGTTACTCGTTCGAAGATATCCGAGCTAACGAGCAGTACTTC. Encoded protein: CASSYSFEDIRANEQYF.

J is TRBJ1-2 and V is TRBV9, with D maybe TRBD1 (5 bases). Germline assignment: CDR1 SGDLS and CDR2 YYNGEE. There are 13 residues in the CDR3. Trimming stripped 0 bases from V and 8 bases from J, with 11 bases between. The DNA of the CDR3 is TGTGCCAGCAGCGTAGATGCAGGGCCGGGCTACACCTTC. The encoded protein is CASSVDAGPGYTF.